A selection of T cell receptor beta chains follows, all from one sample in a study of control samples from healthy donors and cancer patients. Repertoires were generated with immunoSEQ multiplex PCR, while TCRdb's copy carries only in-frame clones and drops some. The table lists 70,000 to 95,000 clones, approximately 89% of them singletons. The material sequenced was blood. The source is a man between 50 and 59 years old in good health. CDR3s include the opening cysteine and the closing phenylalanine or tryptophan. A D gene is named only where the DNA matches it firmly. The listing skips clone size in some rows; elsewhere it reads once, few, many or a size class.

v_gene,j_gene,d_gene,abundance,CDR3aa,CDR3nt
TRBV11-3,TRBJ1-4,TRBD1,.,CASSQETGTNEKLFF,TGTGCCAGCAGCCAGGAGACAGGGACTAATGAAAAACTGTTTTTT
TRBV19,TRBJ1-6,.,few,CASSIDDGTRNSPLHF,TGTGCCAGTAGTATAGATGACGGGACCCGGAATTCACCCCTCCACTTT
TRBV18,TRBJ2-1,TRBD1,.,CASSPGGTGNEQFF,TGTGCCAGCTCACCGGGAGGGACAGGGAATGAGCAGTTCTTC
TRBV6-5,TRBJ1-1,.,.,CASSYSATPPRAEAFF,TGTGCCAGCAGTTACTCGGCCACCCCCCCCCGGGCTGAAGCTTTCTTT
TRBV5-3,TRBJ1-2,TRBD1,.,CARSPGQGITYGYTF,TGTGCCAGAAGCCCGGGACAGGGCATAACCTATGGCTACACCTTC
TRBV6-5,TRBJ1-4,.,once,CASSYSRPSGEKLFF,TGTGCCAGCAGTTACTCGAGGCCATCGGGGGAAAAACTGTTTTTT
TRBV7-3,TRBJ1-4,.,.,CASSLKSGLRERGEKLFF,TGTGCCAGCAGCTTAAAATCGGGACTTCGGGAGCGAGGGGAAAAACTGTTTTTT
TRBV19,TRBJ2-6,.,.,CASSALSAPGANVLTF,TGTGCCAGTAGTGCCCTCTCCGCTCCTGGGGCCAACGTCCTGACTTTC
TRBV10-3,TRBJ1-5,TRBD1,once,CAIGTGPSNQPQHF,TGTGCCATCGGGACAGGGCCTAGCAATCAGCCCCAGCATTTT
TRBV7-2,TRBJ1-2,TRBD1,once,CASSLAPPGQDSYGYTF,TGTGCCAGCAGCTTAGCGCCACCGGGACAGGATAGCTATGGCTACACCTTC
TRBV6-5,TRBJ2-7,.,.,CASSYDARGHSYEQYF,TGTGCCAGCAGTTACGACGCTCGCGGGCACTCCTACGAGCAGTACTTC
TRBV29-1,TRBJ2-3,.,.,CSVVRGGGDTQYF,TGCAGCGTTGTTAGGGGGGGCGGAGATACGCAGTATTTT
TRBV7-3,TRBJ2-1,TRBD2,.,CASSPGLAGGIEQFF,TGTGCCAGCAGCCCGGGACTAGCGGGGGGGATTGAGCAGTTCTTC
TRBV7-2,TRBJ1-1,.,once,CASSVGDSIAYTEAFF,TGTGCCAGCAGCGTAGGGGACTCGATTGCTTACACTGAAGCTTTCTTT
TRBV6-5,TRBJ1-1,.,.,CASSYSPSASGTEAFF,TGTGCCAGCAGTTACTCCCCCAGTGCGAGCGGTACTGAAGCTTTCTTT
TRBV18,TRBJ2-2,TRBD2,.,CASSGLAVMNTGELFF,TGTGCCAGCTCAGGACTAGCCGTTATGAACACCGGGGAGCTGTTTTTT
TRBV18,TRBJ1-1,.,.,CASSPQQTGMNTEAFF,TGTGCCAGCTCACCACAACAGACGGGTATGAACACTGAAGCTTTCTTT
TRBV6-5,TRBJ1-3,.,.,CPPTRGAGNTIYF,TGTCCACCCACGAGGGGAGCTGGAAACACCATATATTTT
TRBV2,TRBJ2-3,TRBD2,once,CASSEVAGVADTQYF,TGTGCCAGCAGTGAAGTAGCGGGGGTGGCAGATACGCAGTATTTT
TRBV12-5,TRBJ2-5,TRBD2,.,CASGSAPGQGLAARETQYF,TGTGCTAGTGGTTCCGCACCGGGACAGGGACTAGCGGCGCGAGAGACCCAGTACTTC
TRBV7-2,TRBJ2-5,.,.,CASSSRLGAQETQYF,TGTGCCAGCAGCAGCAGACTCGGTGCCCAAGAGACCCAGTACTTC
TRBV5-1,TRBJ1-6,.,.,CASSLGTERHSPLHF,TGCGCCAGCAGCTTGGGGACCGAACGGCATTCACCCCTCCACTTT
TRBV19,TRBJ1-1,.,.,CASTPRVGTEAFF,TGTGCCAGTACCCCACGGGTTGGAACTGAAGCTTTCTTT
TRBV6-4,TRBJ1-6,TRBD1,.,CASSDGQELSPLHF,TGTGCCAGCAGTGACGGACAGGAACTATCACCCCTCCACTTT
TRBV2,TRBJ1-2,.,once,CASSPSPPYGYTF,TGTGCCAGCAGTCCTTCCCCCCCCTATGGCTACACCTTC
TRBV9,TRBJ2-1,TRBD2,.,CASSPPGLGGSNEQFF,TGTGCCAGCAGCCCTCCTGGACTAGGCGGGTCCAATGAGCAGTTCTTC
TRBV7-2,TRBJ1-3,TRBD1,.,CASSFPGGDSGNTIYF,TGTGCCAGCAGCTTCCCAGGGGGCGATTCTGGAAACACCATATATTTT
TRBV29-1,TRBJ2-3,TRBD2,.,CSLLAGATDTQYF,TGCAGCCTACTAGCGGGGGCGACAGATACGCAGTATTTT
TRBV6-2/TRBV6-3,TRBJ1-2,.,.,CASSYSTGPYGYTF,TGTGCCAGCAGTTACTCAACAGGGCCCTATGGCTACACCTTC
TRBV24-1,TRBJ1-6,TRBD1,few,CATSVQRQGHNSPLHF,TGTGCCACCAGTGTCCAGCGACAGGGGCATAATTCACCCCTCCACTTT
TRBV11-3,TRBJ1-1,TRBD1,once,CASSSQGAPFF,TGTGCCAGCAGCTCACAGGGGGCACCTTTCTTT
TRBV15,TRBJ1-5,TRBD1,.,CATREDRGSNQPQHF,TGTGCCACCAGAGAGGACAGGGGAAGCAATCAGCCCCAGCATTTT
TRBV7-2,TRBJ2-7,.,.,CASSVRGGTYEQYF,TGTGCCAGCAGCGTTAGGGGGGGGACCTACGAGCAGTACTTC
TRBV5-1,TRBJ1-1,.,.,CASSLGDPGVGTEAFF,TGCGCCAGCAGCTTGGGGGATCCAGGTGTAGGGACTGAAGCTTTCTTT
TRBV27,TRBJ1-1,.,.,CASSLYVPRMNTEAFF,TGTGCCAGCAGTTTATATGTTCCCAGAATGAACACTGAAGCTTTCTTT
TRBV13,TRBJ1-1,TRBD1,.,CASSLGQGTEAFF,TGTGCCAGCAGCTTAGGACAGGGGACTGAAGCTTTCTTT
TRBV20-1,TRBJ1-1,.,.,CSASLRATNTEAFF,TGCAGTGCTAGTTTACGGGCAACGAACACTGAAGCTTTCTTT
TRBV11-1,TRBJ1-2,.,.,CASSPQGFGYTF,TGTGCCAGCAGCCCACAGGGATTTGGCTACACCTTC
TRBV7-8,TRBJ2-1,TRBD1,once,CASSPAGTGFYEQFF,TGTGCCAGCAGCCCCGCCGGGACAGGGTTCTATGAGCAGTTCTTC
TRBV2,TRBJ2-2,TRBD2,.,CASSLAGVTGELFF,TGTGCCAGCAGCCTAGCGGGGGTGACCGGGGAGCTGTTTTTT
TRBV10-3,TRBJ2-2,TRBD2,.,CATWASGTGELFF,TGTGCCACTTGGGCTAGCGGAACCGGGGAGCTGTTTTTT
TRBV7-2,TRBJ1-2,.,few,CASSDSLRGGYTF,TGTGCCAGCAGCGACTCACTACGAGGGGGCTACACCTTC
TRBV6-6,TRBJ1-3,TRBD1,.,CASSFPTGYSGNTIYF,TGTGCCAGCAGTTTTCCGACAGGGTACTCTGGAAACACCATATATTTT
TRBV6-5,TRBJ1-2,.,.,CASSYGLGESYGYTF,TGTGCCAGCAGTTACGGGCTGGGAGAGTCCTATGGCTACACCTTC
TRBV6-6,TRBJ1-2,TRBD1,.,CASSADRVGGYTF,TGTGCCAGCAGTGCGGACAGGGTGGGAGGCTACACCTTC